This passage covers 29 T cell receptor beta chains from one sample sequenced in a study of blood T cell repertoires in COVID-19. Assay used: immunoSEQ multiplex PCR; TCRdb lists only in-frame clones, some missing. Of 81,000 or so clones detected, over 75% appear once; the ten largest clones hold about an eighth. The sequenced sample consisted of peripheral blood. All receptors derive from a human donor in a cohort sampled during active COVID-19.

The chain links TRBV5-1 to TRBJ2-1; possible D gene TRBD1, 5 bases. V was trimmed by 2 bases and J by 9 bases, leaving 18 bases between them. Germline V gives CDR1 SGHRS, CDR2 YFSETQ. The CDR3 has 15 amino acids. In nucleotides, the CDR3 is TGCGCCAGCAGCTTCCAGGGTACCCCTGTGGGTGAGCAGTTCTTC. It codes for CASSFQGTPVGEQFF.

The chain couples TRBV18 to TRBJ2-3; 9 positions agree with TRBD1. CDR1 and CDR2 (germline): KGHSH, LQKENI. V dropped 0 bases and J dropped 1; count of bases not matched to a gene: 2. The length of the CDR3 is 16 residues. The chain's CDR3 is CASSPPRTGGTDTQYF. The CDR3 DNA reads TGTGCCAGCTCACCACCTCGGACAGGGGGCACAGATACGCAGTATTTT.

The chain carries TRBV18 and TRBJ2-2, with 7 bases fitting TRBD1. The CDR3 loop spans 17 amino acids. Germline CDR1 reads KGHSH; CDR2 reads LQKENI. V dropped 3 bases and J dropped 6; count of bases not matched to a gene: 13. In DNA form, the CDR3 reads TGTGCCAGCTCACCCCCTTCGGTGGCAGGGGGATCCGGGGAGCTGTTTTTT. Its translation: CASSPPSVAGGSGELFF. The full variable domain, in which reference TRBV18 and TRBJ2-2 provide the parts outside the CDR3, is NAGVMQNPRHLVRRRGQEARLRCSPMKGHSHVYWYRQLPEEGLKFMVYLQKENIIDESGMPKERFSAEFPKEGPSILRIQQVVRGDSAAYFCASSPPSVAGGSGELFFGEGSRLTVL.

The chain has TRBV19 and TRBJ1-2, with TRBD1 identical over 11 bases. CDR3 length: 15 residues. Germline V lookup: CDR1 LNHDA, CDR2 SQIVND (reference sequence). Trimming cost V 3 bases and J 4 bases; bases outside gene matches: 4. CDR3 DNA: TGTGCCAGTAGTATCCCCGGGACAGGGGGCTATGGCTACACCTTC. This gives the protein CASSIPGTGGYGYTF.

This clone was recorded only once. The J gene is TRBJ1-2, the V gene TRBV28; 10 bases are a match to TRBD1. The CDR3 spans 18 residues. Germline CDR1 MDHEN, CDR2 SYDVKM. V dropped 2 bases and J dropped 5; count of bases not matched to a gene: 14. DNA of the CDR3: TGTGCCAGCAGTTTACCCGGGACAGGGGTGTTTCCCTCTTATGGCTACACCTTC. Translation: CASSLPGTGVFPSYGYTF.

The rearrangement joins TRBV6-5 to TRBJ1-3, with D tentatively TRBD1 (6 bases). The CDR3 runs to 15 residues. Germline assignment: CDR1 MNHEY and CDR2 SVGAGI. Deletions cut 6 bases from V and 0 bases from J, with 12 bases between. The CDR3 region is CASSTQGSSGNTIYF. In DNA, the CDR3 is TGTGCCAGCAGCACTCAGGGGAGCTCTGGAAACACCATATATTTT.

The V and J genes are TRBV5-1 and TRBJ1-3, with unresolved D. This CDR3 has 15 amino acids. V was clipped by 5 bases and J by 0 bases, with 12 bases between them. Germline CDR1 reads SGHRS; CDR2 reads YFSETQ. This chain's CDR3 is CASRQTLSSGNTIYF. The CDR3 DNA reads as TGCGCCAGCAGACAGACCCTCTCCTCTGGAAACACCATATATTTT. Full variable domain (outside the CDR3, taken from reference TRBV5-1 and TRBJ1-3): KAGVTQTPRYLIKTRGQQVTLSCSPISGHRSVSWYQQTPGQGLQFLFEYFSETQRNKGNFPGRFSGRQFSNSRSEMNVSTLELGDSALYLCASRQTLSSGNTIYFGEGSWLTVV.

This clone was picked up one time. The chain links TRBV30 to TRBJ1-5, with 8 positions matching TRBD1. The V gene's germline CDR1 is GTSNPN and CDR2 SVGIG (reference sequence). V lost 2 bases to trimming and J lost 4 bases; unmatched junction nucleotides: 7. The CDR3 consists of 15 residues. CDR3 protein: CAWSLPGQENQPQHF. CDR3 DNA sequence: TGTGCCTGGAGTCTTCCGGGACAGGAAAATCAGCCCCAGCATTTT.

This chain connects TRBV19 to TRBJ1-6, with 8 bases aligning to TRBD1. The CDR3 runs 15 residues. Germline CDR1 is LNHDA and CDR2 is SQIVND (reference sequence). V shed 2 bases and J 10 bases; nucleotides not matched to a gene: 7. This chain's CDR3 is CASSISTGGYSPLHF. DNA for the CDR3: TGTGCCAGTAGTATATCTACAGGGGGATACTCACCCCTCCACTTT.

Only one count was recorded for this clone. The chain has TRBV3-1 (or the pseudogene TRBV3-2) and TRBJ2-5; D gene ambiguous. V lost 1 base and J 0 bases, leaving 9 bases between the germline ends. The CDR3 consists of 15 residues. CDR1 and CDR2 (germline): LGHDT, YNNKEL (reference sequence). CDR3 in amino acids: CASSQGAGHQETQYF. In DNA form, the CDR3 reads TGTGCCAGCAGCCAAGGGGCAGGCCACCAAGAGACCCAGTACTTC.

The V gene is TRBV10-3, the J gene TRBJ1-5; D call uncertain. CDR1 is ENHRY and CDR2 is SYGVKD in the germline V gene. Trimming cost V 1 base and J 1 base, with 11 bases left between them. The CDR3 covers 16 residues. For the CDR3, the DNA is TGTGCCATCAGTGAGTTCCAGATTAACAGCAATCAGCCCCAGCATTTT. Its translation: CAISEFQINSNQPQHF.

This clone has just a few counts. The rearrangement links TRBV18 to TRBJ1-4; D gene uncertain. Trimming took 2 bases from V and 0 from J, leaving 10 bases between them. Looked up from germline, CDR1 is KGHSH and CDR2 is LQKENI. This CDR3 is built from 16 residues. Written as DNA, the CDR3 is TGTGCCAGCTCACCAAACAGCTTAGCAACTAATGAAAAACTGTTTTTT. Translated: CASSPNSLATNEKLFF.

The CDR3 protein is CASSLVDRDRTDTQYF. The CDR3 nucleotides read TGTGCCAGCAGCTTAGTAGACAGGGATCGGACAGATACGCAGTATTTT. The chain employs TRBV7-8 and TRBJ2-3, with 7 bases lining up with TRBD1. J lost 3 bases, V lost 1 base, and 7 bases had no gene match. Per the germline V gene, CDR1 is SGHVS and CDR2 is FQNEAQ. The CDR3 spans 16 residues.

This chain links TRBV9 with TRBJ1-1, with D uncertain. This CDR3 has 16 amino acids. Trimming stripped 0 bases from V and 4 bases from J, with 16 bases between. Germline lookup yields CDR1 SGDLS and CDR2 YYNGEE. DNA for the CDR3: TGTGCCAGCAGCGTAGATCCGGGAGTGAGGGCCACTGAAGCTTTCTTT. It yields the protein CASSVDPGVRATEAFF.

The chain couples TRBV6-5 to TRBJ1-4; 7 bases are shared with TRBD1. The V gene end was trimmed by 6 bases and the J gene end by 0 bases; junction bases not matched to a gene: 1. Germline V gene lookup returns CDR1 MNHEY and CDR2 SVGAGI. CDR3 length: 14 amino acids. CDR3 sequence: CASRTGPTNEKLFF. CDR3 coding DNA: TGTGCCAGCAGGACAGGGCCAACTAATGAAAAACTGTTTTTT.

This chain connects TRBV28 to TRBJ1-4; 7 nucleotides agree with TRBD1. The junction had 9 bases not matched to a gene; V was cut back by 6 bases and J by 8 bases. Germline assignment: CDR1 MDHEN and CDR2 SYDVKM. The CDR3 covers 14 residues. CDR3 loop: CASRPGGYGEKLFF. CDR3 nucleotide sequence: TGTGCCAGCAGACCAGGGGGGTATGGGGAAAAACTGTTTTTT. The complete variable domain, with remaining parts taken from reference TRBV28 and TRBJ1-4, reads DVKVTQSSRYLVKRTGEKVFLECVQDMDHENMFWYRQDPGLGLRLIYFSYDVKMKEKGDIPEGYSVSREKKERFSLILESASTNQTSMYLCASRPGGYGEKLFFGSGTQLSVL.

The rearrangement uses TRBV7-3 and TRBJ2-5; 7 nucleotides align to TRBD2. The J segment lost 5 bases and the V segment lost 2 bases, leaving 8 bases of the junction unmatched. CDR3 length: 15 residues. Germline V gene lookup returns CDR1 SGHTA and CDR2 FQGTGA. The CDR3 spells CASSLAGGRVETQYF. The CDR3 DNA reads as TGTGCCAGCAGCTTAGCTGGGGGGAGGGTGGAGACCCAGTACTTC. Full variable domain (rest looked up from reference TRBV7-3 and TRBJ2-5): GAGVSQTPSNKVTEKGKYVELRCDPISGHTALYWYRQSLGQGPEFLIYFQGTGAADDSGLPNDRFFAVRPEGSVSTLKIQRTERGDSAVYLCASSLAGGRVETQYFGPGTRLLVL.

This chain joins TRBV7-2 and TRBJ2-5, with 12 bases fitting TRBD1. In germline, CDR1 is SGHTA, CDR2 FQGNSA. The CDR3 spans 15 residues. V lost 5 bases, J lost 6 bases, and 7 bases stayed unmatched. CDR3 residues: CASSPGTGGLQTQYF. CDR3 nucleotide sequence: TGTGCCAGCAGCCCGGGGACAGGGGGCTTGCAGACCCAGTACTTC.

This rearrangement joins TRBV30 to TRBJ1-5, with TRBD1 identical over 12 bases. CDR1 is GTSNPN and CDR2 is SVGIG in the germline V gene (reference sequence). The CDR3 runs to 17 residues. Losses at the gene ends were 2 bases for V and 1 base for J; bases not matched to a gene: 6. CDR3 coding DNA: TGTGCCTGGAGTCCGGGACAGGGGGCGCCGAGCAATCAGCCCCAGCATTTT. This codes for CAWSPGQGAPSNQPQHF.

This chain uses TRBV3-1 (or the pseudogene TRBV3-2) with TRBJ2-5; 10 bases agree with TRBD1. Germline CDR1 and CDR2: LGHDT and YNNKEL (reference sequence). The CDR3 is made up of 15 amino acids. With 4 bases clipped from V and 5 bases from J, the junction kept 7 bases outside the gene matches. CDR3 bases: TGTGCCAGCAGCCGGCGGACAGGGGGGATCGAGACCCAGTACTTC. It codes for CASSRRTGGIETQYF.

The chain employs TRBV28 and TRBJ1-2; TRBD1 might be the D (6 bases). Germline CDR1 reads MDHEN; CDR2 reads SYDVKM. The CDR3 totals 12 residues. The germline V and J ends were trimmed by 7 bases and 8 bases, with 14 bases remaining between them. Here the CDR3 DNA reads TGTGCCAGCACCATACAGGGATACGGCTACACCTTC. Translation: CASTIQGYGYTF.

The chain couples TRBV7-2 to TRBJ2-4, with TRBD1 as a possible D gene (6 bases). The length of the CDR3 is 14 residues. The V gene's germline CDR1 is SGHTA and CDR2 FQGNSA. Trimming took 7 bases from V and 11 from J, leaving 21 bases between them. As DNA, the CDR3 is TGTGCCAGCACGGAACCGGGACAAAAGATAGTTCAGTACTTC. Translation: CASTEPGQKIVQYF.

The chain is built from TRBV7-9 and TRBJ2-3; 11 bases map to TRBD2. There are 17 residues in the CDR3. With 5 bases clipped from V and 1 base from J, the junction kept 8 bases outside the gene matches. Per germline, CDR1 SEHNR and CDR2 FQNEAQ (reference sequence). The CDR3 spells CASSGRLLAGGTDTQYF. The CDR3 DNA reads TGTGCCAGCAGCGGCCGCCTACTAGCGGGGGGCACAGATACGCAGTATTTT.

V and J are TRBV27 and TRBJ2-1, with D perhaps TRBD2 (5 bases). The V gene's germline CDR1 is MNHEY and CDR2 SMNVEV (reference sequence). This CDR3 spans 11 amino acids. V was shortened by 6 bases and J by 10 bases, with 10 bases between the two germline ends. The CDR3 DNA reads TGTGCCAGCAGGCGGACGGGGGAGCAGTTCTTC. This sequence encodes CASRRTGEQFF.

A few counts support this clone. The chain is built from TRBV29-1 and TRBJ1-1; the match to TRBD1 covers 7 bases. Germline V CDR1 and CDR2: SQVTM, ANQGSEA. The CDR3 runs to 13 residues. The V gene end was trimmed by 7 bases and the J gene end by 0 bases; junction bases not matched to a gene: 5. CDR3 DNA sequence: TGCAGCGGCCGAGGGGGCCTGAACACTGAAGCTTTCTTT. Its protein product is CSGRGGLNTEAFF.

The chain has TRBV19 and TRBJ2-5; a possible D gene is TRBD2 (7 bases). The germline V and J ends were trimmed by 6 bases and 1 base, with 15 bases remaining between them. The CDR3 runs 15 residues. The germline gives CDR1 LNHDA, CDR2 SQIVND (reference sequence). The CDR3 here is CASSLWRGPQETQYF. Written as DNA, the CDR3 is TGTGCCAGTAGCCTCTGGCGGGGGCCCCAAGAGACCCAGTACTTC.

The chain couples TRBV5-1 to TRBJ1-6, with 10 bases identical to TRBD1. With V trimmed by 7 bases and J by 14 bases, 9 bases remained unmatched. The CDR3 has 13 amino acids. Germline V gene lookup returns CDR1 SGHRS and CDR2 YFSETQ. The DNA for the CDR3 is TGCGCCAGCCGCTGGACAGGGGGGGACACCCTCCACTTT. It yields the protein CASRWTGGDTLHF.

The CDR3 spells CASSERGRGNEQFF. CDR3 in DNA: TGTGCCAGCAGTGAAAGGGGGAGGGGCAATGAGCAGTTCTTC. The V and J genes are TRBV6-1 and TRBJ2-1, with D possibly matching TRBD2 (7 bases). Per the germline V gene, CDR1 is MNHNS and CDR2 is SASEGT. V was pared by 2 bases and J by 6 bases, with 11 bases between. This CDR3 comprises 14 residues.

The rearrangement links TRBV27 to TRBJ2-7; 7 nucleotides align to TRBD1. V trimming: 4 bases; J trimming: 5 bases; junction bases outside the gene matches: 14. The CDR3 has 16 residues. Germline-derived CDR1 and CDR2 are MNHEY and SMNVEV (reference sequence). This chain's CDR3 is CASSSARQGALDEQYF. For the CDR3, the DNA is TGTGCCAGCAGTTCCGCTCGACAGGGAGCCCTGGACGAGCAGTACTTC.